Listed below are T cell receptor beta chains from one sample, sequenced in a study of cytomegalovirus exposure and HLA in healthy donors. TCRdb's table, derived via immunoSEQ multiplex PCR, lists solely in-frame clones and lacks some. The sample has under 150,000 clones; about four fifths are singletons. Sequenced: PBMCs. The receptor set was obtained from a male donor in good health and CMV-seronegative. Both conserved end residues are part of each CDR3. The D gene is left open where the match is weak. Where a row states a size, it is once, few, many or the class of an expanded clone; other rows omit it.

J gene: TRBJ1-3
V gene: TRBV5-4
D gene: -
clone size: few
CDR3 protein: CASTLDGGSGNTIYF

J gene: TRBJ1-2
V gene: TRBV18
D gene: TRBD1
clone size: -
CDR3 protein: CASSPDRDYGYTF

J gene: TRBJ1-6
V gene: TRBV7-9
D gene: -
clone size: once
CDR3 protein: CASGRGNSPLHF

J gene: TRBJ1-5
V gene: TRBV19
D gene: -
clone size: -
CDR3 protein: CASSRGFSNQPQHF

J gene: TRBJ2-3
V gene: TRBV6-5
D gene: TRBD2
clone size: -
CDR3 protein: CASSYRGGHTDTQYF

J gene: TRBJ2-5
V gene: TRBV5-4
D gene: -
clone size: -
CDR3 protein: CASSLSISQETQYF

J gene: TRBJ2-3
V gene: TRBV6-5
D gene: -
clone size: once
CDR3 protein: CASSYRGSTDTQYF

J gene: TRBJ2-2
V gene: TRBV7-6
D gene: TRBD2
clone size: -
CDR3 protein: CASSSRGGLLGGELFF

J gene: TRBJ2-1
V gene: TRBV6-5
D gene: TRBD2
clone size: -
CDR3 protein: CASSSTSGGANEQFF

J gene: TRBJ2-6
V gene: TRBV14
D gene: TRBD2
clone size: -
CDR3 protein: CASTLAGGANVLTF

J gene: TRBJ1-2
V gene: TRBV16
D gene: -
clone size: -
CDR3 protein: CASSHGKNYGYTF

J gene: TRBJ2-6
V gene: TRBV12-5
D gene: TRBD1
clone size: -
CDR3 protein: CASGLGLQGPGANVLTF

J gene: TRBJ2-5
V gene: TRBV7-9
D gene: -
clone size: -
CDR3 protein: CASSRGALETQYF

J gene: TRBJ1-1
V gene: TRBV7-8
D gene: -
clone size: -
CDR3 protein: CASSPSPAVMNTEAFF

J gene: TRBJ1-2
V gene: TRBV5-5
D gene: TRBD1
clone size: -
CDR3 protein: CASSLDRGSRGYTF

J gene: TRBJ1-1
V gene: TRBV9
D gene: -
clone size: few
CDR3 protein: CASSVAPPLGGSTEAFF

J gene: TRBJ1-4
V gene: TRBV27
D gene: -
clone size: -
CDR3 protein: CASSSRGNEKLFF

J gene: TRBJ2-1
V gene: TRBV18
D gene: -
clone size: -
CDR3 protein: CASSPLDSAYNEQFF

J gene: -
V gene: TRBV5-4
D gene: TRBD1
clone size: -
CDR3 protein: CASSPRQGRGEQYF

J gene: TRBJ1-4
V gene: TRBV19
D gene: TRBD1
clone size: few
CDR3 protein: CASTLAGTGKEKLFF

J gene: TRBJ2-2
V gene: TRBV11-3
D gene: TRBD1
clone size: -
CDR3 protein: CATRGGGQGNTGELFF

J gene: TRBJ1-4
V gene: TRBV15
D gene: TRBD1
clone size: few
CDR3 protein: CATRQGASNEKLFF

J gene: TRBJ2-1
V gene: TRBV6-6
D gene: TRBD2
clone size: -
CDR3 protein: CASSNPGGGEQFF

J gene: TRBJ2-2
V gene: TRBV9
D gene: -
clone size: -
CDR3 protein: CASSVAPGELFF

J gene: TRBJ1-6
V gene: TRBV6-5
D gene: TRBD1
clone size: few
CDR3 protein: CASSPGQGGSPLHF

J gene: TRBJ2-7
V gene: TRBV7-9
D gene: -
clone size: -
CDR3 protein: CASSSEGGVQYF

J gene: TRBJ1-6
V gene: TRBV5-1
D gene: -
clone size: -
CDR3 protein: CASSFTGIMNSPLHF

J gene: TRBJ1-4
V gene: TRBV4-3
D gene: TRBD1
clone size: few
CDR3 protein: CASSHLTTDRGDEKLFF

J gene: TRBJ1-4
V gene: TRBV2
D gene: TRBD1
clone size: -
CDR3 protein: CASDPGTGNEKLFF

J gene: TRBJ1-6
V gene: TRBV7-2
D gene: TRBD1
clone size: -
CDR3 protein: CASRTGQQNSPLHF

J gene: TRBJ2-5
V gene: TRBV2
D gene: -
clone size: -
CDR3 protein: CASRQGGETQYF

J gene: TRBJ1-1
V gene: TRBV5-1
D gene: -
clone size: -
CDR3 protein: CASSLEAGVGTEAFF

J gene: TRBJ2-7
V gene: TRBV5-5
D gene: TRBD1
clone size: -
CDR3 protein: CASSLLGTGIYEQYF

J gene: TRBJ2-7
V gene: TRBV29-1
D gene: TRBD2
clone size: -
CDR3 protein: CSGHWGGSGEQYF

J gene: TRBJ2-6
V gene: TRBV4-3
D gene: TRBD2
clone size: -
CDR3 protein: CASSQTFSGGRTSGANVLTF

J gene: TRBJ1-6
V gene: TRBV7-9
D gene: -
clone size: -
CDR3 protein: CASSLTAYNSPLHF

J gene: TRBJ2-5
V gene: TRBV2
D gene: -
clone size: once
CDR3 protein: CASSEMRETQYF

J gene: TRBJ2-1
V gene: TRBV18
D gene: -
clone size: -
CDR3 protein: CASSPTGRENNEQFF

J gene: TRBJ2-1
V gene: TRBV7-9
D gene: -
clone size: -
CDR3 protein: CASSTRGSASYNEQFF

J gene: TRBJ1-4
V gene: TRBV27
D gene: -
clone size: -
CDR3 protein: CASGGAGLANEKLFF

J gene: TRBJ2-1
V gene: TRBV9
D gene: -
clone size: -
CDR3 protein: CASSTKRGQGSYNEQFF

J gene: TRBJ1-1
V gene: TRBV5-5
D gene: TRBD1
clone size: -
CDR3 protein: CASSLAVGTGRLNTEAFF

J gene: TRBJ1-1
V gene: TRBV13
D gene: -
clone size: -
CDR3 protein: CASSFRTEAFF

J gene: TRBJ1-1
V gene: TRBV5-6
D gene: -
clone size: -
CDR3 protein: CASSPGGTNTEAFF

J gene: TRBJ2-1
V gene: TRBV19
D gene: -
clone size: once
CDR3 protein: CVDPEAGYNEQFF

J gene: TRBJ2-1
V gene: TRBV9
D gene: TRBD2
clone size: few
CDR3 protein: CASSVAGGDNEQFF

J gene: TRBJ2-5
V gene: TRBV6-1
D gene: TRBD2
clone size: -
CDR3 protein: CASTPRGAQETQYF

J gene: TRBJ1-5
V gene: TRBV30
D gene: -
clone size: -
CDR3 protein: CAWAGGYSQPQHF

J gene: TRBJ1-2
V gene: TRBV4-1
D gene: -
clone size: -
CDR3 protein: CASSQMGGQDGYTF

J gene: TRBJ2-2
V gene: TRBV2
D gene: TRBD1
clone size: -
CDR3 protein: CASSGTGSNTGELFF

J gene: TRBJ1-4
V gene: TRBV9
D gene: TRBD1
clone size: -
CDR3 protein: CASSIQGAATEKLFF